Each of the 3 T cell receptor beta chains below was sequenced from the same sample in a study of a mutant IDH1 vaccine in newly diagnosed glioma. No antigens are known for them. Sequencing used immunoSEQ multiplex PCR; TCRdb keeps in-frame clones, though not all of them. The profile shows about 38,000 clones, roughly 74% of them singletons. Time point indicated: week 5, during vaccination. Vaccinated patients received 300 ug of mutant IDH1 20-mer peptide per dose, with topical imiquimod. The input for sequencing was PBMCs, taken from a glioma patient whose treatment included an IDH1 peptide vaccine. These receptors were obtained from a man in his forties or fifties with glioma.

The rearrangement uses TRBV6-1 and TRBJ2-2; D call uncertain. The CDR3 is 14 residues long. V dropped 6 bases and J dropped 5 bases, with 13 bases sitting between them. The germline gives CDR1 MNHNS, CDR2 SASEGT. CDR3 bases: TGTGCCAGCAGCGTATTAGACCGTACCGGGGAGCTGTTTTTT. It encodes CASSVLDRTGELFF.

This clone occurred once. This chain connects TRBV30 to TRBJ1-5, with 8 bases aligning to TRBD1. The CDR3 totals 15 residues. The V segment lost 2 bases and the J segment 3 bases; nucleotides outside the gene matches: 6. Germline loops: CDR1 GTSNPN, CDR2 SVGIG (reference sequence). CDR3 nucleotides: TGTGCCTGGAGTCCCCGGACAGGGAACAATCAGCCCCAGCATTTT. Encoded protein: CAWSPRTGNNQPQHF.

A few counts support this clone. The chain joins TRBV30 to TRBJ1-1, with D perhaps TRBD1 (6 bases). The germline V and J ends were trimmed by 5 bases and 4 bases, with 17 bases remaining between them. Germline assignment: CDR1 GTSNPN and CDR2 SVGIG (reference sequence). This CDR3 spans 14 amino acids. The CDR3 is CAWGRGGQGTEAFF. As DNA, the CDR3 is TGTGCCTGGGGTCGCGGGGGGCAGGGCACTGAAGCTTTCTTT. Full variable domain (missing parts from reference TRBV30 and TRBJ1-1): SQTIHQWPATLVQPVGSPLSLECTVEGTSNPNLYWYRQAAGRGLQLLFYSVGIGQISSEVPQNLSASRPQDRQFILSSKKLLLSDSGFYLCAWGRGGQGTEAFFGQGTRLTVV.